The 14 T cell receptor beta chains reported below all come from one sample, sequenced in a study of blood T cell repertoires in COVID-19. Using immunoSEQ multiplex PCR, the repertoire was profiled, and TCRdb retains in-frame clones only, with some absent. The table includes roughly 130,000 clones, roughly 76% detected once. Sequenced input: peripheral blood. The origin of the receptors is a man older than 75 with acute or convalescent COVID-19.

This chain uses TRBV19 with TRBJ1-1, with 9 bases lining up with TRBD1. Germline CDR1 reads LNHDA; CDR2 reads SQIVND (reference sequence). Trimming took 5 bases from V and 5 from J; bases not matched to a gene: 3. The CDR3 length is 13 residues. Written as DNA, the CDR3 is TGTGCCAGTAGTTTCGACAGGGGGACTGAAGCTTTCTTT. Its translation is CASSFDRGTEAFF.

J is TRBJ1-2 and V is TRBV27; a weak D match, TRBD1 (6 bases). The V end was cut by 8 bases, the J end by 7 bases, with 23 bases between. Germline values: CDR1 MNHEY, CDR2 SMNVEV (reference sequence). This CDR3 is 15 amino acids long. The CDR3: CASGYYLGGASGYTF. The CDR3, as DNA: TGTGCCAGCGGGTACTACCTTGGGGGGGCCAGTGGCTACACCTTC.

This clone showed up just once. The chain couples TRBV6-6 to TRBJ2-1; 10 positions agree with TRBD2. The CDR3 covers 15 residues. Germline CDR1 is MNHNY and CDR2 is SVGAGI (reference sequence). Trimming cost V 1 base and J 5 bases; bases outside gene matches: 2. The CDR3: CASSYFSGGHNEQFF. The CDR3, as DNA: TGTGCCAGCAGTTACTTTAGCGGGGGGCACAATGAGCAGTTCTTC.

The chain is built from TRBV19 and TRBJ2-1; 11 bases align to TRBD1. The germline V gene has CDR1 LNHDA and CDR2 SQIVND (reference sequence). V gave up 6 bases and J gave up 5 bases; unmatched junction bases: 6. There are 15 residues in the CDR3. The CDR3 reads CASREDRGPDNEQFF. The CDR3 bases are TGTGCCAGTAGGGAGGACAGGGGGCCAGACAATGAGCAGTTCTTC.

This clone appeared a single time. The chain joins TRBV4-2 to TRBJ1-2; the D is unclear. The CDR3 is 13 amino acids. The V and J ends lost 0 bases and 14 bases respectively, with 16 bases between them. Germline values: CDR1 LGHNA, CDR2 YNFKEQ. In DNA form, the CDR3 reads TGTGCCAGCAGCCAAGACTCTATTTTGGGCTGGACCTTC. Protein sequence: CASSQDSILGWTF.

The genes are TRBV5-1 and TRBJ2-7; TRBD1 matches 7 bases. Germline values: CDR1 SGHRS, CDR2 YFSETQ. V lost 6 bases, J lost 0 bases, and 6 bases stayed unmatched. This CDR3 comprises 14 residues. Written as DNA, the CDR3 is TGCGCCAGCAAAAAACAGGGGACCTCCTACGAGCAGTACTTC. Its protein is CASKKQGTSYEQYF.

J is TRBJ2-7 and V is TRBV7-9; tentatively, D is TRBD1 (6 bases). The V gene lost 5 bases and the J gene lost 9 bases, with 20 bases spanning the gap. The CDR3 sequence is 14 residues long. Germline V CDR1 and CDR2: SEHNR, FQNEAQ (reference sequence). The CDR3 sequence is CASSPNDRFGTQYF. The CDR3, as DNA: TGTGCCAGCAGCCCAAACGACAGGTTTGGGACGCAGTACTTC. Drawing the rest from reference TRBV7-9 and TRBJ2-7, the complete variable domain is DTGVSQNPRHKITKRGQNVTFRCDPISEHNRLYWYRQTLGQGPEFLTYFQNEAQLEKSRLLSDRFSAERPKGSFSTLEIQRTEQGDSAMYLCASSPNDRFGTQYFGPGTRLTVT.

The chain is built from TRBV2 and TRBJ1-1, with a tentative D call TRBD1 (5 bases). The CDR3 covers 14 residues. CDR1 and CDR2 from the germline V gene are SNHLY and FYNNEI. The V end lost 5 bases, the J end lost 3 bases, and 13 bases lay between the germline ends. The CDR3 is CASSSDSRYTEAFF. Here the CDR3 DNA reads TGTGCCAGCAGTTCCGACAGCAGATACACTGAAGCTTTCTTT.

The rearrangement uses TRBV5-4 and TRBJ2-1; 16 nucleotides line up with TRBD2. V lost 3 bases to trimming and J lost 3 bases; unmatched junction nucleotides: 6. This CDR3 is built from 18 residues. Germline CDR1 and CDR2: SGHNT and YYREEE (reference sequence). The CDR3 nucleotides read TGTGCCAGCAGCTCGCCGGGACTAGCGGGGGGGCACTACAATGAGCAGTTCTTC. Translating gives CASSSPGLAGGHYNEQFF. Together with reference TRBV5-4 and TRBJ2-1, the CDR3 gives the full variable domain: ETGVTQSPTHLIKTRGQQVTLRCSSQSGHNTVSWYQQALGQGPQFIFQYYREEENGRGNFPPRFSGLQFPNYSSELNVNALELDDSALYLCASSSPGLAGGHYNEQFFGPGTRLTVL.

This sequence joins TRBV4-3 and TRBJ1-6, with D possibly matching TRBD1 (5 bases). V lost 5 bases and J 10 bases, leaving 12 bases between the germline ends. This CDR3 contains 13 residues. Germline V gene sequence: CDR1 LGHNA, CDR2 YSLEER. CDR3 sequence reads: CASSFRGGSPLHF. CDR3 DNA: TGCGCCAGCAGCTTTAGGGGAGGGTCACCCCTCCACTTT.

J is TRBJ2-2 and V is TRBV7-2; a weak D match, TRBD1 (6 bases). Germline V lookup: CDR1 SGHTA, CDR2 FQGNSA. Trimming took 5 bases from V and 1 from J, leaving 11 bases between them. The CDR3 is 15 residues long. The CDR3 DNA sequence: TGTGCCAGCAGCCAGGACAGCAGGAACACCGGGGAGCTGTTTTTT. As protein: CASSQDSRNTGELFF.

The rearrangement links TRBV2 to TRBJ1-1; tentatively, D is TRBD1 (6 bases). This CDR3 is built from 13 residues. V was shortened by 9 bases and J by 3 bases, with 14 bases between the two germline ends. Germline V gene sequence: CDR1 SNHLY, CDR2 FYNNEI. The CDR3 DNA sequence: TGTGCCAGTAGAAGGGACACTTACACTGAAGCTTTCTTT. It encodes CASRRDTYTEAFF.

This chain connects TRBV3-1 (or the pseudogene TRBV3-2) to TRBJ1-6, with TRBD1 matching 10 bases. The CDR3 consists of 14 residues. V lost 7 bases to trimming and J lost 7 bases; unmatched junction nucleotides: 4. Germline V lookup: CDR1 LGHDT, CDR2 YNNKEL (reference sequence). The CDR3 spells CASNDRGQNSPLHF. For the CDR3, the DNA is TGTGCCAGCAACGACAGGGGGCAAAATTCACCCCTCCACTTT.

The rearrangement links TRBV27 to TRBJ1-3; TRBD1 aligns across 9 bases. Losses at the gene ends were 6 bases for V and 3 bases for J; bases not matched to a gene: 12. This CDR3 is built from 17 residues. Germline-derived CDR1 and CDR2 are MNHEY and SMNVEV (reference sequence). The chain's CDR3 is CASSPHRGRTNGNTIYF. The DNA of the CDR3 is TGTGCCAGCAGCCCTCACAGGGGGCGAACTAATGGAAACACCATATATTTT.